This TCR beta chain was captured in a study of cytomegalovirus exposure and HLA in healthy donors. Study-level results: As confirmed in vitro, three CMV-associated chains were specific for CMV antigens. Researchers counted around 180 TCR beta chains as cytomegalovirus-associated. High sensitivity and specificity were reportedly achieved when the classifier diagnosed cytomegalovirus status. That first-cohort TCR clusters tended to co-occur in the 90 to 150 validation repertoires was found in a later analysis.

For this clone: Its cognate antigen is unknown.

Losses at the gene ends were 8 bases for V and 5 bases for J; bases not matched to a gene: 12. The CDR3 is 13 residues long. The germline CDR1 and CDR2 sequences are SQVTM and ANQGSEA. The repertoire was sequenced with immunoSEQ multiplex PCR; TCRdb's copy has only in-frame clones and lacks some. This sample has about 250,000 clones, with around nine tenths found just once. The chain joins TRBV29-1 to TRBJ2-7, with TRBD2 matching 7 bases. The clonotype comes from a young man in good health and CMV-seronegative. What was sequenced was PBMCs. CDR3 DNA: TGCAGCTCCTCTAGCGGCCAGGGAGACGAGCAGTACTTC. Amino acid sequence: CSSSSGQGDEQYF.